This T cell receptor (beta chain) was identified during a study of human T cells and chemical hapten exposure. Described time point: patch test 2, 6 weeks after DPC sensitization. As to treatment: therapeutic diphenylcyclopropenone sensitization with weekly scalp DPC. This clonotype has more than one count but fewer than ten. V was trimmed by 2 bases and J by 1 base, leaving 12 bases between them. Looked up from germline, CDR1 is DFQATT and CDR2 is SNEGSKA (reference sequence). The CDR3 is made up of 15 amino acids. TCRdb re-called the RACE reads with MiXCR, one entry per CDR3 protein. This table has about 43,000 distinct CDR3 sequences, about 3.5% appearing once.

Sample: whole blood, taken in connection with sensitization to the hapten diphenylcyclopropenone (DPC). The TCR comes from a man between 35 and 55 years old with alopecia areata. Some clones in this sample may be carry-over from other donors' samples. V gene TRBV20-1 combines with J gene TRBJ1-5; D is perhaps TRBD1 (6 bases). The CDR3 bases are TGCAGTGCTAGACCCGGGACAACGAGCAATCAGCCCCAGCATTTT. Translation: CSARPGTTSNQPQHF.